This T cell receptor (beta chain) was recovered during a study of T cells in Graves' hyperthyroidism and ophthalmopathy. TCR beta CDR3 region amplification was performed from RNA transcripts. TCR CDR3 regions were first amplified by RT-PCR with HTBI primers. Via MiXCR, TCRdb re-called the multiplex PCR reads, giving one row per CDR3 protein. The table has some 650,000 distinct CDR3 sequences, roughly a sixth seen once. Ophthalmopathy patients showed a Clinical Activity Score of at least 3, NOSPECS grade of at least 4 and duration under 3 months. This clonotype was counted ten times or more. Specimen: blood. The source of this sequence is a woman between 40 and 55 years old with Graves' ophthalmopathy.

The CDR3 here is CASSLGETTDTQYF. CDR3 sequence (DNA): TGTGCCAGCAGCTTAGGGGAGACCACAGATACGCAGTATTTT. This chain uses TRBV7-8 with TRBJ2-3, with TRBD2 as a possible D gene (5 bases). From germline, CDR1 is SGHVS and CDR2 FQNEAQ. Deletions cut 1 base from V and 2 bases from J, with 7 bases between. This CDR3 has 14 residues.